This entry features one T cell receptor beta chain sequence. What it binds is unknown. The data belong to a study of cytomegalovirus exposure and HLA in healthy donors. Findings and limits, study-wide: Exclusion applied to some V segments, including TRBV6-2 and TRBV6-3, as they were indistinguishable. A further, later analysis showed that HLA-associated TCR beta chains (compared with equally common others) were more clonally expanded.

The PCR was carried out with 60 Vbeta primers and 13 Jbeta primers. Clones were sequenced by immunoSEQ multiplex PCR, and TCRdb holds only the in-frame ones, with some missing. The repertoire includes 150,000 to 200,000 clones, 60% to 80% of them detected once, and just under 5% sits in the top ten. CDR3 length: 13 amino acids. Germline assignment: CDR1 SNHLY and CDR2 FYNNEI. V was pared by 4 bases and J by 1 base, with 4 bases between. The chain couples TRBV2 to TRBJ2-2; no firm D call. This TCR came from a male donor in good health and CMV-seronegative. The specimen was PBMCs. The DNA of the CDR3 is TGTGCCAGCAGTGCTATGAACACCGGGGAGCTGTTTTTT. It codes for CASSAMNTGELFF.